The source of this T cell receptor (beta chain) is a study of technical replicates of blood from several donors. Repertoires were generated with immunoSEQ multiplex PCR, while TCRdb's copy carries only in-frame clones and drops some. The sample has more than 65,000 clones, approximately 94% seen once. This CDR3 has 14 amino acids. Germline V gene data show CDR1 as SNHLY and CDR2 as FYNNEI. V shed 8 bases and J 4 bases; nucleotides not matched to a gene: 7. Sequencing was carried out using T cells isolated from PBMCs. The TCR sequence derives from a human donor in good health. The rearrangement joins TRBV2 to TRBJ2-1; TRBD2 agrees at 8 bases. The CDR3 loop reads CASQAGESYNEQFF. Written as DNA, the CDR3 is TGTGCCAGCCAAGCGGGAGAATCGTACAATGAGCAGTTCTTC.